The 28 T cell receptor beta chains listed next were all sequenced from one sample in a study of T cells after yellow fever vaccination. TCRdb processed the 5' RACE reads anew with MiXCR; each CDR3 protein has one entry. Of 110,000 to 150,000 distinct CDR3 sequences in the sample, under 8% were seen once. The sample here was CD4+ T cells sorted from PBMCs, taken 10 days after the yellow fever booster vaccination. All receptors come from a man aged 25 to 45 who received the YFV17D yellow fever vaccine.

The chain links TRBV7-9 to TRBJ1-6, with D unclear. V was pared by 4 bases and J by 6 bases, with 19 bases between. Germline V gene lookup returns CDR1 SEHNR and CDR2 FQNEAQ (reference sequence). The CDR3 is made up of 17 amino acids. The DNA for the CDR3 is TGTGCCAGCAGCTACGCAAGGGATACCAAGCCTAATTCACCCCTCCACTTT. Translation: CASSYARDTKPNSPLHF. The full variable domain, completed using reference TRBV7-9 and TRBJ1-6, is DTGVSQNPRHKITKRGQNVTFRCDPISEHNRLYWYRQTLGQGPEFLTYFQNEAQLEKSRLLSDRFSAERPKGSFSTLEIQRTEQGDSAMYLCASSYARDTKPNSPLHFGNGTRLTVT.

This clonotype was counted ten times or more. The gene calls are TRBV5-1 and TRBJ2-1; TRBD2 might be the D (6 bases). CDR1 is SGHRS and CDR2 is YFSETQ in the germline V gene. The CDR3 is made up of 13 amino acids. Trimming left V 0 bases short and J 10 bases short, with 11 bases between. The CDR3 loop is CASSLGAGGEQFF. The CDR3 DNA reads TGCGCCAGCAGCTTGGGGGCTGGGGGGGAGCAGTTCTTC.

This clonotype was counted ten times or more. The rearrangement uses TRBV6-1 and TRBJ2-7, with 12 bases lining up with TRBD2. The J segment lost 2 bases and the V segment lost 6 bases, leaving 8 bases of the junction unmatched. From germline, CDR1 is MNHNS and CDR2 SASEGT. This CDR3 region has 16 residues. CDR3 coding DNA: TGTGCCAGCAGGCGTTCGACTAGCGGGAGAACCTACGAGCAGTACTTC. Protein product: CASRRSTSGRTYEQYF.

Only a few counts were recorded for this clonotype. The chain links TRBV5-1 to TRBJ2-5, with D uncertain. There are 13 residues in the CDR3. Germline loops: CDR1 SGHRS, CDR2 YFSETQ. V lost 4 bases and J lost 2, with 9 bases in between. CDR3 sequence (DNA): TGCGCCAGCAGCAAACAGACTCAAGAGACCCAGTACTTC. It codes for CASSKQTQETQYF.

In this sample, this clonotype turned up many times. The chain combines TRBV7-9 with TRBJ2-1; TRBD2 matches 9 bases. Germline assignment: CDR1 SEHNR and CDR2 FQNEAQ (reference sequence). The CDR3 covers 13 residues. V trimming: 3 bases; J trimming: 6 bases; junction bases outside the gene matches: 0. This CDR3 reads CASSLGLANEQFF. The CDR3 DNA is TGTGCCAGCAGCTTGGGACTAGCCAATGAGCAGTTCTTC. Complete variable domain (other parts from reference TRBV7-9 and TRBJ2-1): DTGVSQNPRHKITKRGQNVTFRCDPISEHNRLYWYRQTLGQGPEFLTYFQNEAQLEKSRLLSDRFSAERPKGSFSTLEIQRTEQGDSAMYLCASSLGLANEQFFGPGTRLTVL.

This clonotype has a count of ten or more. The chain links TRBV27 to TRBJ2-7; possible D gene TRBD1, 6 bases. The V end lost 8 bases, the J end lost 6 bases, and 11 bases lay between the germline ends. CDR1 and CDR2 (germline): MNHEY, SMNVEV (reference sequence). The CDR3 sequence is 11 residues long. CDR3 protein: CASAQGREQYF. The CDR3 nucleotides are TGTGCCAGCGCACAGGGACGCGAGCAGTACTTC.

This clonotype showed up many times. V is TRBV29-1 and J is TRBJ2-1; TRBD2 is a possible D gene (6 bases). Deletions cut 3 bases from V and 7 bases from J, with 16 bases between. Germline V CDR1 and CDR2: SQVTM, ANQGSEA. This CDR3 is built from 14 residues. CDR3 DNA sequence: TGCAGCGTTGACGGGGCAGGCGGAGGGAATGAGCAGTTCTTC. Translated: CSVDGAGGGNEQFF.

This clonotype has ten or more counts. In nucleotides, the CDR3 is TGTGCCACCAGTGATTTGTCGGCGGGCGAGTACAATGAGCAGTTCTTC. It is translated as CATSDLSAGEYNEQFF. The rearrangement links TRBV24-1 to TRBJ2-1, with D perhaps matching TRBD2 (5 bases). This CDR3 spans 16 amino acids. Germline V gives CDR1 KGHDR, CDR2 SFDVKD. V shed 0 bases and J shed 4 bases, with 12 bases lying between them.

Many counts were recorded for this clonotype. The V gene is TRBV12-3 or TRBV12-4, the J gene TRBJ1-1; 11 nucleotides line up with TRBD1. The CDR3 runs to 16 residues. Trimming cost V 6 bases and J 1 base; bases outside gene matches: 7. This chain's CDR3 is CASSSGQGAGNTEAFF. Here the CDR3 DNA reads TGTGCCAGCAGCTCAGGACAGGGGGCTGGGAACACTGAAGCTTTCTTT.

This clonotype has a handful of counts. V usage is TRBV20-1 and J usage is TRBJ2-2; TRBD2 matches at 7 bases. Trimming took 0 bases from V and 4 from J; bases not matched to a gene: 11. Germline values: CDR1 DFQATT, CDR2 SNEGSKA (reference sequence). CDR3 length equals 17 residues. This CDR3 reads CSARDLGGRGSTGELFF. In DNA, the CDR3 is TGCAGTGCTAGAGATTTGGGCGGGAGAGGGAGCACCGGGGAGCTGTTTTTT.

The table lists this clonotype with many counts. This chain connects TRBV7-8 to TRBJ2-1, with TRBD2 matching over 15 bases. After removal of 6 bases from V and 15 bases from J, the junction contained 15 bases not matched to a gene. The CDR3 spans 16 residues. From germline, CDR1 is SGHVS and CDR2 FQNEAQ. CDR3 sequence (DNA): TGTGCCAGCAGAGATTCCCCCGGGACTAGCGGGAGGTCGGTGTTCTTC. Residues: CASRDSPGTSGRSVFF.

This clonotype came up many times. The chain carries TRBV2 and TRBJ2-3; 7 bases line up with TRBD1. This CDR3 has 13 amino acids. After removal of 8 bases from V and 4 bases from J, the junction contained 6 bases not matched to a gene. Germline V gene sequence: CDR1 SNHLY, CDR2 FYNNEI. The CDR3 region has the DNA TGTGCCAGCGGGGGACAGAGACCAGATACGCAGTATTTT. It encodes CASGGQRPDTQYF.

There are a few counts of this clonotype. The chain combines TRBV4-3 with TRBJ2-5; perhaps TRBD1 as D (6 bases). Germline lookup yields CDR1 LGHNA and CDR2 YSLEER. The CDR3 loop spans 13 amino acids. V lost 0 bases to trimming and J lost 7 bases, with 9 bases between them. This CDR3 is CASSQDRGGTQYF. The CDR3 DNA sequence: TGCGCCAGCAGCCAAGACAGGGGTGGGACCCAGTACTTC.

This clonotype was observed at least ten times. The genes are TRBV7-9 and TRBJ2-1, with D maybe TRBD2 (5 bases). V was clipped by 4 bases and J by 0 bases, with 13 bases between them. This CDR3 comprises 16 residues. The germline gives CDR1 SEHNR, CDR2 FQNEAQ (reference sequence). The CDR3 reads CASSSSAVSSYNEQFF. CDR3 bases: TGTGCCAGCAGCTCCTCAGCGGTAAGCTCCTACAATGAGCAGTTCTTC.

Many counts were recorded for this clonotype. The chain combines TRBV29-1 with TRBJ2-1; D possibly corresponds to TRBD2 (6 bases). Germline V lookup: CDR1 SQVTM, CDR2 ANQGSEA. V shed 7 bases and J shed 0 bases, with 13 bases lying between them. This CDR3 region has 14 residues. CDR3 region: CSATRGSSYNEQFF. In DNA, the CDR3 is TGCAGCGCGACTCGGGGGAGCTCCTACAATGAGCAGTTCTTC.

The chain links TRBV11-2 to TRBJ2-1; D may be TRBD2 (5 bases). The CDR3 sequence is 13 residues long. Trimming shortened V by 3 bases and J by 6 bases, and 9 bases separated the two germline ends. Germline lookup yields CDR1 SGHAT and CDR2 FQNNGV. CDR3 amino acids: CASSFGDLNEQFF. CDR3 sequence (DNA): TGTGCCAGCAGCTTCGGGGATCTCAATGAGCAGTTCTTC.

This clonotype was picked up many times. The V and J genes are TRBV6-5 and TRBJ2-2; TRBD2 matches 10 bases. The CDR3 has 18 amino acids. CDR1 is MNHEY, CDR2 SVGAGI, per germline. Trimming cost V 6 bases and J 5 bases; bases outside gene matches: 15. The DNA for the CDR3 is TGTGCCAGCAGACGCCGTCATAGCGGGGGGTTTGGGACCGGGGAGCTGTTTTTT. It translates to CASRRRHSGGFGTGELFF.

This clonotype was recorded once. A much bigger clone sits one base away, suggesting this may be a read error. The chain is built from TRBV20-1 and TRBJ2-1; 10 nucleotides agree with TRBD2. CDR3 length: 15 residues. J was trimmed by 7 bases and V by 1 base; bases with no gene match: 7. Germline V gives CDR1 DFQATT, CDR2 SNEGSKA (reference sequence). The CDR3 region is CSARAVLAGRNEQFF. The CDR3 DNA follows: TGCAGTGCTAGAGCCGTACTAGCGGGGAGGAATGAGCAGTTCTTC.

This clonotype was seen only a few times. The chain has TRBV5-1 and TRBJ1-6; D unclear. This CDR3 has 16 amino acids. The V end lost 0 bases, the J end lost 8 bases, and 15 bases lay between the germline ends. In germline, CDR1 is SGHRS, CDR2 YFSETQ. The CDR3: CASSLGESEGYSPLHF. CDR3 in DNA: TGCGCCAGCAGCTTGGGAGAGTCAGAGGGTTATTCACCCCTCCACTTT.

The rearrangement joins TRBV18 to TRBJ1-1; D may be TRBD1 (5 bases). Germline V gene lookup returns CDR1 KGHSH and CDR2 LQKENI. The CDR3 sequence is 14 residues long. V was shortened by 1 base and J by 3 bases, with 9 bases between the two germline ends. The CDR3 sequence: CASSPRTHDTEAFF. The CDR3 coding sequence is TGTGCCAGCTCACCACGGACACACGACACTGAAGCTTTCTTT. The full variable domain, with the rest looked up from reference TRBV18 and TRBJ1-1, is NAGVMQNPRHLVRRRGQEARLRCSPMKGHSHVYWYRQLPEEGLKFMVYLQKENIIDESGMPKERFSAEFPKEGPSILRIQQVVRGDSAAYFCASSPRTHDTEAFFGQGTRLTVV.

This clonotype was recorded at least ten times. The gene calls are TRBV9 and TRBJ1-6, with D maybe TRBD1 (5 bases). Germline V CDR1 and CDR2: SGDLS, YYNGEE. Trimming took off 1 base at V and 10 bases at J, with 15 bases between the two ends. The CDR3 spans 15 residues. CDR3 loop: CASSVRGHGGSPLHF. DNA for the CDR3: TGTGCCAGCAGCGTAAGAGGGCACGGGGGATCACCCCTCCACTTT. Using reference TRBV9 and TRBJ1-6 for the parts outside the CDR3, the full variable domain is DSGVTQTPKHLITATGQRVTLRCSPRSGDLSVYWYQQSLDQGLQFLIQYYNGEERAKGNILERFSAQQFPDLHSELNLSSLELGDSALYFCASSVRGHGGSPLHFGNGTRLTVT.

The CDR3: CASSSAGGPRIQYF. The CDR3 bases are TGTGCCAGCAGCTCGGCGGGAGGGCCACGCATTCAGTACTTC. The chain links TRBV5-4 to TRBJ2-4; 9 positions agree with TRBD2. V gave up 3 bases and J gave up 9 bases; unmatched junction bases: 7. This CDR3 region has 14 residues. The germline gives CDR1 SGHNT, CDR2 YYREEE (reference sequence).

This clonotype occurred a few times. The CDR3 nucleotides are TGTGCCAGCAGACGCCAAACGGGAGTTTTAAATGAGCAGTTCTTC. Translation: CASRRQTGVLNEQFF. The rearrangement uses TRBV7-2 and TRBJ2-1; TRBD2 might be the D (6 bases). The germline V and J ends were trimmed by 6 bases and 7 bases, with 19 bases remaining between them. The V gene's germline CDR1 is SGHTA and CDR2 FQGNSA. This CDR3 is 15 amino acids long. Full variable domain (remainder filled in from reference TRBV7-2 and TRBJ2-1): GAGVSQSPSNKVTEKGKDVELRCDPISGHTALYWYRQSLGQGLEFLIYFQGNSAPDKSGLPSDRFSAERTGGSVSTLTIQRTQQEDSAVYLCASRRQTGVLNEQFFGPGTRLTVL.

This clonotype was seen ten or more times. This rearrangement joins TRBV7-2 to TRBJ2-3; 8 bases match TRBD2. The germline gives CDR1 SGHTA, CDR2 FQGNSA. V lost 4 bases and J lost 0; bases outside the gene matches: 6. The CDR3 sequence is 16 residues long. The CDR3 nucleotides are TGTGCCAGCAGCTCTCGAGTAGCGGGAAGCACAGATACGCAGTATTTT. Translated, it gives CASSSRVAGSTDTQYF.

This clonotype was counted many times. The J gene is TRBJ2-1, the V gene TRBV5-1; D may be TRBD2 (6 bases). V lost 1 base and J lost 0, with 11 bases in between. The CDR3 length is 16 residues. In germline, CDR1 is SGHRS, CDR2 YFSETQ. CDR3 loop: CASSLMAGPSYNEQFF. As DNA, the CDR3 is TGCGCCAGCAGCTTGATGGCGGGACCCTCCTACAATGAGCAGTTCTTC.

The table lists this clonotype with many counts. This chain links TRBV3-1 with TRBJ2-5; TRBD2 matches 13 bases. V shed 0 bases and J 3 bases; nucleotides not matched to a gene: 4. From germline, CDR1 is LGHDT and CDR2 YNNKEL (reference sequence). The CDR3 covers 17 residues. CDR3 loop: CASSQDVGTSGKETQYF. CDR3 DNA: TGTGCCAGCAGCCAAGACGTAGGGACTAGCGGGAAAGAGACCCAGTACTTC.

This clonotype was counted at least ten times. The CDR3 nucleotides are TGCGCCAGCAGCCAAGGCGAATTCGGTGAGCAGTTCTTC. This sequence encodes CASSQGEFGEQFF. The V call is TRBV4-3, the J call TRBJ2-1, with D unclear. The CDR3 loop spans 13 amino acids. V dropped 1 base and J dropped 9 bases, with 10 bases sitting between them. CDR1 is LGHNA and CDR2 is YSLEER in the germline V gene.

This clonotype has ten or more counts. The chain is built from TRBV5-1 and TRBJ2-3; the match to TRBD1 covers 7 bases. With 5 bases clipped from V and 0 bases from J, the junction kept 6 bases outside the gene matches. The CDR3 has 15 residues. CDR1 is SGHRS and CDR2 is YFSETQ in the germline V gene. This CDR3 reads CASREEGQSTDTQYF. The CDR3 bases are TGCGCCAGCAGGGAAGAGGGACAGAGCACAGATACGCAGTATTTT.